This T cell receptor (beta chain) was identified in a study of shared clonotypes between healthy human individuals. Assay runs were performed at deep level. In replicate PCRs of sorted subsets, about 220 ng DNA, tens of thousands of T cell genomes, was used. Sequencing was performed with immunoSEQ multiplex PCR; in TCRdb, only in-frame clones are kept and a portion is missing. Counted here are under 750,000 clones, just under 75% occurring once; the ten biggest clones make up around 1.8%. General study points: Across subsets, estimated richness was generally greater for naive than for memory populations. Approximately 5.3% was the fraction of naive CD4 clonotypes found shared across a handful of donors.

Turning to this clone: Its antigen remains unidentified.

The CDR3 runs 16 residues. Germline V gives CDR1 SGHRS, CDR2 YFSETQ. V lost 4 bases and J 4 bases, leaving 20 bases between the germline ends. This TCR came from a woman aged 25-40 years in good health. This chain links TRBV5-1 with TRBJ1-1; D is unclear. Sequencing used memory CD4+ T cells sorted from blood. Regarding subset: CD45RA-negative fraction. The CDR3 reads CASSLEHSGSGTEAFF. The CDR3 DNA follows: TGCGCCAGCAGCCTAGAGCATTCGGGTTCCGGCACTGAAGCTTTCTTT. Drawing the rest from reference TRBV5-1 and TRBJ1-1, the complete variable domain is KAGVTQTPRYLIKTRGQQVTLSCSPISGHRSVSWYQQTPGQGLQFLFEYFSETQRNKGNFPGRFSGRQFSNSRSEMNVSTLELGDSALYLCASSLEHSGSGTEAFFGQGTRLTVV.